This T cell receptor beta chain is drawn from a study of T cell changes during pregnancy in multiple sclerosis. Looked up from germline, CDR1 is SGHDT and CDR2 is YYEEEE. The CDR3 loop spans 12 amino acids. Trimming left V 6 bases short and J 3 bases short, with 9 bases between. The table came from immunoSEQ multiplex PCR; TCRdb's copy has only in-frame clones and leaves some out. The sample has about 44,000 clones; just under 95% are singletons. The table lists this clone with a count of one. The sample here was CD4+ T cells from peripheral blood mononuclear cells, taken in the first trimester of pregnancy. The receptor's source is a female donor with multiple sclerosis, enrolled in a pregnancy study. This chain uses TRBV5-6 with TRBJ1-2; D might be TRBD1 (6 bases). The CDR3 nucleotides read TGTGCCAGCACCAGGACAGACTATGGCTACACCTTC. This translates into CASTRTDYGYTF.